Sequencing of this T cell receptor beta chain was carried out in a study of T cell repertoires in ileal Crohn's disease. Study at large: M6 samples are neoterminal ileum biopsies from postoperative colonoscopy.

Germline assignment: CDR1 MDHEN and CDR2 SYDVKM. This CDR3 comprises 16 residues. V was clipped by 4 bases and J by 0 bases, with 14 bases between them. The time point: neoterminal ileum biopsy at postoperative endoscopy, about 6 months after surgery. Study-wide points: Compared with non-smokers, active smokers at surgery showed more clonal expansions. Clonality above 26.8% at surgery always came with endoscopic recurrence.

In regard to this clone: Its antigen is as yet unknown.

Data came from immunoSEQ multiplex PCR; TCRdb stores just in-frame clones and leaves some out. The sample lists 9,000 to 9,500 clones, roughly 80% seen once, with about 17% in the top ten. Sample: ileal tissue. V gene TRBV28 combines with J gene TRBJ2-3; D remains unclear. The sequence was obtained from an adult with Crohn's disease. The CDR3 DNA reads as TGTGCCAGCAGTTCCCCCCGAGACTCTAGCACAGATACGCAGTATTTT. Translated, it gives CASSSPRDSSTDTQYF.